The 27 T cell receptor beta chains reported below all come from one sample, sequenced in a study of shared clonotypes between healthy human individuals. Data came from immunoSEQ multiplex PCR; TCRdb stores just in-frame clones and leaves some out. The sample contains about 800,000 clones, about 96% of which appear only once. Positively selected for CCR7, the CD45RO-negative cells used as naive CD8 cells excluded terminally differentiated effector memory CD45RA+ cells. Sequencing input: naive CD8+ T cells sorted from blood. The receptors come from a man younger than 45 in good health.

A few counts support this clone. The V gene is TRBV5-4, the J gene TRBJ2-1, with 10 bases lining up with TRBD1. This CDR3 has 16 residues. The V and J ends lost 4 bases and 5 bases, in that order; junction bases with no gene match: 9. Germline CDR1 and CDR2: SGHNT and YYREEE (reference sequence). CDR3 sequence: CASSLAGTGAHNEQFF. CDR3 in DNA: TGTGCCAGCAGCCTGGCGGGGACAGGGGCCCACAATGAGCAGTTCTTC. The complete variable domain, with remaining parts taken from reference TRBV5-4 and TRBJ2-1, reads ETGVTQSPTHLIKTRGQQVTLRCSSQSGHNTVSWYQQALGQGPQFIFQYYREEENGRGNFPPRFSGLQFPNYSSELNVNALELDDSALYLCASSLAGTGAHNEQFFGPGTRLTVL.

Note on this clone: The same CDR3 can be traced to other DNA sequences in this sample. The CDR3 region is CASGFDYNEQFF. The CDR3 bases are TGTGCTAGTGGTTTCGACTACAATGAGCAGTTCTTC. J is TRBJ2-1 and V is TRBV12-5, with D unresolved. This CDR3 comprises 12 residues. V gave up 3 bases and J gave up 3 bases, with 3 bases separating them. The germline gives CDR1 LGHNT, CDR2 FRNRAP.

This chain joins TRBV30 and TRBJ2-1, with 12 bases that match TRBD2. This CDR3 spans 17 amino acids. Trimming at V came to 4 bases and at J to 6 bases, leaving 13 bases not matched to a gene. CDR1 is GTSNPN and CDR2 is SVGIG in the germline V gene (reference sequence). CDR3 sequence reads: CAWNPGLAGLIGNEQFF. CDR3 nucleotides: TGTGCCTGGAATCCAGGACTAGCGGGACTGATCGGCAATGAGCAGTTCTTC.

The rearrangement joins TRBV6-5 to TRBJ1-2; 7 bases map to TRBD1. This CDR3 contains 14 residues. Germline loops: CDR1 MNHEY, CDR2 SVGAGI. J was trimmed by 2 bases and V by 4 bases; bases with no gene match: 4. CDR3 bases: TGTGCCAGCAGTTCCGCGACAGGGAACTATGGCTACACCTTC. Its protein product is CASSSATGNYGYTF.

The rearrangement uses TRBV7-9 and TRBJ2-1; 10 bases agree with TRBD2. V lost 7 bases and J lost 3; bases outside the gene matches: 3. The CDR3 sequence is 14 residues long. The germline V gene has CDR1 SEHNR and CDR2 FQNEAQ (reference sequence). CDR3 protein: CASIGLAVYNEQFF. Written as DNA, the CDR3 is TGTGCCAGCATCGGACTAGCGGTCTACAATGAGCAGTTCTTC.

V usage is TRBV6-5 and J usage is TRBJ2-7, with D perhaps being TRBD1 or TRBD2 (5 bases each). CDR1 and CDR2 (germline): MNHEY, SVGAGI. The CDR3 contains 14 residues. Trimming took 6 bases from V and 3 from J, leaving 15 bases between them. The CDR3 spells CASSQTGPFYEQYF. The CDR3 DNA sequence: TGTGCCAGCAGCCAAACGGGGCCCTTCTACGAGCAGTACTTC.

The genes are TRBV5-1 and TRBJ2-1; D tentatively reads TRBD1 or TRBD2 (6 bases each). Germline CDR1 and CDR2: SGHRS and YFSETQ. V was pared by 3 bases and J by 2 bases, with 18 bases between. The CDR3 spans 17 residues. The CDR3: CASSSGAGTGPYNEQFF. The CDR3 DNA reads as TGCGCCAGCAGCTCGGGGGCGGGGACGGGACCCTACAATGAGCAGTTCTTC.

The chain has TRBV5-5 and TRBJ2-7; 7 bases agree with TRBD1. The CDR3 has 17 residues. V lost 1 base, J lost 3 bases, and 13 bases stayed unmatched. Germline loops: CDR1 SGHKS, CDR2 YYEKEE (reference sequence). CDR3 nucleotide sequence: TGTGCCAGCAGCTTGCAGGCGACAGGGTTCAGCTACTACGAGCAGTACTTC. Protein: CASSLQATGFSYYEQYF.

The chain joins TRBV4-3 to TRBJ2-7; TRBD2 aligns across 11 bases. CDR1 and CDR2 (germline): LGHNA, YSLEER. The junction had 7 bases not matched to a gene; V was cut back by 1 base and J by 5 bases. The CDR3 contains 16 residues. This CDR3 reads CASSQGTLAGGDEQYF. The CDR3 DNA reads as TGCGCCAGCAGCCAAGGGACTTTAGCGGGAGGGGACGAGCAGTACTTC.

The chain recombines TRBV19 with TRBJ2-5, with TRBD2 identical over 13 bases. The germline V gene has CDR1 LNHDA and CDR2 SQIVND (reference sequence). Germline trimming cut 3 bases from V and 2 bases from J; bases unmatched to any gene: 3. The CDR3 covers 16 residues. CDR3 in DNA: TGTGCCAGTAGTATCATGGGACTAGCGGGACAAGAGACCCAGTACTTC. Translating gives CASSIMGLAGQETQYF.

The rearrangement uses TRBV4-1 and TRBJ1-1, with D unclear. The CDR3 has 13 residues. Trimming removed 4 bases from V and 6 bases from J, with 12 bases in between. Per the germline V gene, CDR1 is MGHRA and CDR2 is YSYEKL. The CDR3 spells CASSLRQFAEAFF. The DNA of the CDR3 is TGCGCCAGCAGCCTGCGGCAATTCGCTGAAGCTTTCTTT.

The chain employs TRBV11-2 and TRBJ2-7; 11 bases align to TRBD2. V shed 5 bases and J 6 bases; nucleotides not matched to a gene: 9. The germline V gene encodes CDR1 SGHAT and CDR2 FQNNGV. There are 15 residues in the CDR3. The CDR3 region has the DNA TGTGCCAGCAGCCTTTCACTAGCGGGAGAGGTCGAGCAGTACTTC. This sequence encodes CASSLSLAGEVEQYF.

As for this clone: Other DNA sequences in the sample encode the same CDR3. This chain links TRBV7-9 with TRBJ2-7; D is undetermined. Germline V gene data show CDR1 as SEHNR and CDR2 as FQNEAQ (reference sequence). The CDR3 has 12 amino acids. Trimming stripped 4 bases from V and 2 bases from J, with 6 bases between. The CDR3 nucleotides are TGTGCCAGCAGCTCGGTTCCCTACGAGCAGTACTTC. It codes for CASSSVPYEQYF.

This clone has only one observation. The chain couples TRBV6-1 to TRBJ2-3, with TRBD2 matching over 8 bases. This CDR3 spans 15 amino acids. V was clipped by 8 bases and J by 2 bases; unmatched bases: 9. Germline V lookup: CDR1 MNHNS, CDR2 SASEGT. This CDR3 reads CASLGLAGYTDTQYF. The CDR3 bases are TGTGCCAGCCTGGGTCTAGCGGGCTACACAGATACGCAGTATTTT.

J is TRBJ2-5 and V is TRBV7-8; TRBD1 matches 7 bases. The length of the CDR3 is 18 residues. Germline V gene data show CDR1 as SGHVS and CDR2 as FQNEAQ. Trimming at V came to 1 base and at J to 4 bases, leaving 15 bases not matched to a gene. The CDR3 here is CASSLVRYKGARGETQYF. The CDR3 nucleotides read TGTGCCAGCAGCTTAGTCCGATACAAGGGGGCAAGGGGAGAGACCCAGTACTTC.

The V and J genes are TRBV2 and TRBJ1-5; D is unclear. CDR1 and CDR2 from the germline V gene are SNHLY and FYNNEI. Deletions cut 6 bases from V and 1 base from J, with 10 bases between. The CDR3 runs to 14 residues. CDR3 DNA sequence: TGTGCCAGCAGGGGCCGTAGGAGCAATCAGCCCCAGCATTTT. Translation: CASRGRRSNQPQHF.

V gene TRBV28 combines with J gene TRBJ1-1, with a tentative D call TRBD1 (6 bases). The germline V gene has CDR1 MDHEN and CDR2 SYDVKM. V lost 3 bases, J lost 5 bases, and 10 bases lay in between. This CDR3 has 13 amino acids. The CDR3 DNA reads TGTGCCAGCAGTTTTGCAGGGGAGACTGAAGCTTTCTTT. Amino acids: CASSFAGETEAFF.

V and J are TRBV5-6 and TRBJ2-1, with 7 bases that match TRBD1. Germline V CDR1 and CDR2: SGHDT, YYEEEE. The V segment lost 2 bases and the J segment 0 bases; nucleotides outside the gene matches: 5. This CDR3 is built from 16 residues. The DNA of the CDR3 is TGTGCCAGCAGCTTCATCAGGGGGAGCTCCTACAATGAGCAGTTCTTC. Translating it yields CASSFIRGSSYNEQFF.

V is TRBV27 and J is TRBJ2-1, with TRBD2 matching 9 bases. The CDR3 extends over 18 amino acids. Germline V gene data show CDR1 as MNHEY and CDR2 as SMNVEV (reference sequence). After removal of 6 bases from V and 2 bases from J, the junction contained 14 bases not matched to a gene. CDR3 amino acids: CASRPPTLTSGAYNEQFF. The CDR3 nucleotides read TGTGCCAGCAGGCCACCTACCTTGACTAGCGGAGCCTACAATGAGCAGTTCTTC.

V usage is TRBV15 and J usage is TRBJ2-5; D may be TRBD1 or TRBD2 (6 bases each). V was shortened by 0 bases and J by 4 bases, with 15 bases between the two germline ends. The CDR3 is 16 residues long. CDR1 and CDR2 (germline): LNHNV, YYDKDF (reference sequence). CDR3 nucleotide sequence: TGTGCCACCAGCAGAGATCCCTCTGGGGGGCGAGAGACCCAGTACTTC. Protein sequence: CATSRDPSGGRETQYF.

The V and J genes are TRBV7-2 and TRBJ2-3; 10 bases fit TRBD1. Germline V gives CDR1 SGHTA, CDR2 FQGNSA. The CDR3 extends over 16 amino acids. V lost 7 bases to trimming and J lost 4 bases; unmatched junction nucleotides: 11. CDR3: CASTLGPGQGPDTQYF. The CDR3 nucleotides are TGTGCCAGCACTTTAGGACCGGGACAGGGGCCAGATACGCAGTATTTT.

This chain uses TRBV7-6 with TRBJ2-2; D ambiguous. CDR3 length equals 15 residues. From germline, CDR1 is SGHVS and CDR2 FNYEAQ. V shed 2 bases and J shed 4 bases, with 11 bases lying between them. The CDR3 region is CASSLRLTATGELFF. The CDR3 bases are TGTGCCAGCAGCTTAAGGTTGACGGCCACCGGGGAGCTGTTTTTT.

This clone was picked up one time. CDR3 coding DNA: TGCGCCAGCAGCGCCGACGCGACCAGCGGGAGATTGGTCGGGGAGCTGTTTTTT. Translated: CASSADATSGRLVGELFF. The J gene is TRBJ2-2, the V gene TRBV5-1, with 8 positions matching TRBD2. Germline-derived CDR1 and CDR2 are SGHRS and YFSETQ. The CDR3 loop spans 18 amino acids. V shed 4 bases, J shed 7 bases, and the junction held 18 bases outside the gene matches.

V usage is TRBV13 and J usage is TRBJ2-1; tentative D call: TRBD2 (6 bases). Trimming took off 5 bases at V and 1 base at J, with 12 bases between the two ends. Germline lookup yields CDR1 PRHDT and CDR2 FYEKMQ (reference sequence). The CDR3 has 15 amino acids. The CDR3 protein is CASSQEGQSYNEQFF. As DNA, the CDR3 is TGTGCCAGCAGCCAGGAGGGCCAGTCCTACAATGAGCAGTTCTTC.

The chain combines TRBV5-4 with TRBJ1-2; a possible D gene is TRBD1 (5 bases). Germline CDR1 is SGHNT and CDR2 is YYREEE (reference sequence). The CDR3 length is 15 residues. The V and J ends lost 4 bases and 3 bases respectively, with 16 bases between them. CDR3 DNA sequence: TGTGCCAGCAGCACGGGACCCCAATTCGACTATGGCTACACCTTC. Residues: CASSTGPQFDYGYTF.

V is TRBV6-6 and J is TRBJ2-3; the D is unclear. Germline lookup yields CDR1 MNHNY and CDR2 SVGAGI (reference sequence). CDR3 length equals 10 residues. CDR3 sequence: CGVGTDTQYF. CDR3 in DNA: TGTGGGGTCGGGACAGATACGCAGTATTTT.

The chain couples TRBV10-2 to TRBJ2-1, with D perhaps matching TRBD1 or TRBD2 (7 bases each). This CDR3 has 13 residues. Looked up from germline, CDR1 is WSHSY and CDR2 is SAAADI. Trimming shortened V by 7 bases and J by 4 bases, and 11 bases separated the two germline ends. The CDR3 protein is CASTGGQYNEQFF. In nucleotides, the CDR3 is TGCGCCAGCACGGGGGGACAGTACAATGAGCAGTTCTTC.